This TCR beta chain is drawn from a study of blood T cell repertoires in COVID-19. Study-wide context: Material from acute and convalescent COVID-19 was sourced from the United States, Italy and Spain. T cells, B-cell-depleted T cells, or PBMCs provided the cDNA or gDNA that served as material.

CDR3 size: 15 residues. The V gene's germline CDR1 is LGHDT and CDR2 YNNKEL (reference sequence). V lost 2 bases to trimming and J lost 5 bases; unmatched junction nucleotides: 5. On this clone: The sample contains more than one DNA sequence encoding this CDR3.

Per the original methods: It was from reference gene primer amplification that nucleated cell counts were estimated. This table comes from immunoSEQ multiplex PCR, and its TCRdb copy is limited to in-frame clones, with some not included. The V and J calls and clone size are taken from that table; D and trimming were inferred from the DNA. The data hold roughly 200,000 clones, with 90% to 95% observed a single time. The sequence came from a man younger than 40 with COVID-19, enrolled during active disease. Sequenced material: peripheral blood. The V and J genes are TRBV3-1 (or the pseudogene TRBV3-2) and TRBJ1-1, with TRBD1 matching over 10 bases. The CDR3 sequence is CASSQRTGGGTEAFF. In DNA form, the CDR3 reads TGTGCCAGCAGCCAACGGACAGGGGGAGGGACTGAAGCTTTCTTT.